This T cell receptor (beta chain) came from a study of low-dose radiotherapy and immunotherapy resistance in tumors. Study details: Patients were treated with intravenous nivolumab at 240 mg every two weeks and were also dosed with ipilimumab at 1 mg/kg every six weeks.

Covering alpha and beta chains, TRAV- and TRBV-specific primers were used for the first-strand cDNA. The TCRs were subjected to amplification over roughly 18 PCR cycles employing a constant-region primer in conjunction with a V-primer adapter. One entry per CDR3 protein results from TCRdb running MiXCR on the reads. The repertoire has 9,500 to 15,000 distinct CDR3 sequences, 65% to 85% of them found once; the top ten carry roughly 3.1%. The CDR3 has 13 residues. The germline V and J ends were trimmed by 5 bases and 6 bases, with 13 bases remaining between them. The germline gives CDR1 PRHDT, CDR2 FYEKMQ (reference sequence).

This TCR derives from a human donor with advanced metastatic prostate, ovarian, gallbladder or colorectal cancer (not recorded which). This table probably holds off-target reads from a library built for another chain. The V call is TRBV13, the J call TRBJ1-2; D is perhaps TRBD1 (5 bases). CDR3 region: CASSPGQSHGYTF. CDR3 coding DNA: TGTGCCAGCAGCCCAGGGCAGTCACATGGCTACACCTTC.